This T cell receptor (beta chain) came from a study of blood T cells in healthy people across ages. Overall study findings and caveats: Long-lived donors exceeded aged donors in naive CD4+ cells and diversity. The unsorted PBMCs prevented any conclusive comparison of naive versus antigen-experienced cells.

This clonotype occurred a few times. Its antigen is as yet unknown. PCR was performed a second time for about 6 to 12 cycles using a sample-barcoded 5' primer and a J-beta primer mix. The template-switch adaptor, which had 12 random nucleotides, put a tag on each cDNA molecule. TCRdb called the 5' RACE reads again in MiXCR, with one record for every CDR3 protein. This table holds under 750,000 distinct CDR3 sequences, 45% to 55% found once. Germline CDR1 is SGHTA and CDR2 is FQGNSA. V lost 5 bases and J 2 bases, leaving 10 bases between the germline ends. This CDR3 comprises 13 residues. Sequencing used blood. J is TRBJ2-7 and V is TRBV7-2; D gene unclear. The sequence came from a man older than 75 in good health. The CDR3 DNA is TGTGCCAGCAGCCCGGACCTTCCCTACGAGCAGTACTTC. Residues: CASSPDLPYEQYF.